This T cell receptor beta chain was retrieved from a study of blood T cell repertoires in COVID-19. The V gene's germline CDR1 is MDHEN and CDR2 SYDVKM. Trimming stripped 5 bases from V and 0 bases from J, with 11 bases between. CDR3 length: 15 amino acids. The repertoire was sequenced with immunoSEQ multiplex PCR; TCRdb's copy has only in-frame clones and lacks some. The sample yields a few hundred thousand clones, over 75% seen once. Sequenced input: PBMCs or T cells enriched from blood (not recorded which). This sequence was found in a woman between 25 and 40 years old who had recovered from COVID-19. The V gene is TRBV28, the J gene TRBJ1-3; maybe TRBD1 (6 bases). In DNA form, the CDR3 reads TGTGCCAGCAGTACAGGGACCCCCTCTGGAAACACCATATATTTT. Its protein is CASSTGTPSGNTIYF.